The sequence of this T cell receptor (beta chain) was determined in a study of blood T cells in healthy people across ages. With 3 bases removed from V and 6 bases from J, the gap between germline ends came to 19 bases. CDR3 length: 15 amino acids. The germline V gene has CDR1 DFQATT and CDR2 SNEGSKA (reference sequence). Findings of the study overall: Donor CMV status, an unknown factor, possibly confounded changes in expanded clonotypes. A strong correlation was found between TCR beta diversity and the percentage of naive T cells.

A second PCR of roughly 7 to 11 cycles used a sample-barcoded 5' primer and a J-beta primer mix. TCRdb itself ran the 5' RACE reads through MiXCR, one entry per CDR3 protein. This table has roughly 930,000 distinct CDR3 sequences, roughly 50% appearing once. Per-sample PBMC isolation yielded at least 6 million cells. Note on this clonotype: The target antigen is unknown.

J is TRBJ2-3 and V is TRBV20-1; perhaps TRBD1 as D (6 bases). The receptor comes from a man aged 25 to 40 in good health. The sequenced sample consisted of blood. This CDR3 reads CSASGTQIRRDTQYF. CDR3 DNA sequence: TGCAGTGCTAGTGGGACACAGATACGACGGGATACGCAGTATTTT.